This T cell receptor (beta chain) originates from a study of CD8 T cells in ankylosing spondylitis (dated by TCRdb to 2016 to 2017). As for the study more broadly: To find TCR variants linked to disease, the study profiled T cell receptor beta repertoires in ankylosing spondylitis patients and healthy donors. The whole study cohort included 108 healthy donors and around 24 ankylosing spondylitis patients. Peripheral blood was sampled, and synovial fluid was also collected from ankylosing spondylitis patients.

Findings and caveats that apply to the study as a whole: The disease-linked clones had a CD8+ phenotype and were found at relatively low frequencies in peripheral blood. Some of the motif variants had been reported before in the synovial fluid and blood of reactive arthritis patients, a finding that suggests common disease-initiation mechanisms. According to the report, matched synovial fluid samples from ankylosing spondylitis patients were significantly enriched for the disease-linked clones. Blood from ankylosing spondylitis patients appeared to be characterized by a TCR beta motif composed of under 10 highly homologous amino acid variants.

Many counts were recorded for this clonotype. It lacks a known antigen. Per-base quality was not reported, and no clone a single base away is much larger than it. Via the germline V gene, CDR1 is SGHRS and CDR2 YFSETQ. The CDR3, from cysteine to phenylalanine, totals 18 residues. Only CDR3 DNA remains: 54 bases, in frame from the first base. Unmatched junction bases come to 9, with V trimmed by 3 bases and J by 3 bases. Sequencing was performed on an Illumina HiSeq 2500. Quantitative 5'-RACE with molecular barcodes was the method used to prepare the TCR beta libraries. Per the authors' processing: A new computational method, built on a probabilistic model of VDJ rearrangement, was used to identify disease-linked TCR variants. Through fastp at Q25 and MiXCR, TCRdb rebuilt clones from the public reads, retaining in-frame beta chains. Rows with a matching CDR3 protein are joined into one entry that keeps the most common DNA and genes. V and J calls and clone size were set by TCRdb, not the authors. The sample records more than 150,000 distinct CDR3 sequences, around a sixth of which are singletons. The ten largest clonotypes hold 3.5% to 5% of the sample.

The chain was built from TRBV5-1 and TRBJ2-3; a stretch of 14 junction bases matches TRBD2. The sequence came from a male donor under 30 with ankylosing spondylitis or in good health (not recorded which). Donor details come from another sample of the same person, matched by shared clones. Sequencing input: blood, either unsorted or a sorted T cell fraction (not recorded which). CDR3 region: CASSYGTSGSRVTDTQYF. The sequenced DNA: TGCGCCAGCAGCTACGGGACTAGCGGGAGTAGGGTGACAGATACGCAGTATTTT. Extended through the reference TRBV5-1 and TRBJ2-3 proteins, this CDR3 yields the full variable domain: KAGVTQTPRYLIKTRGQQVTLSCSPISGHRSVSWYQQTPGQGLQFLFEYFSETQRNKGNFPGRFSGRQFSNSRSEMNVSTLELGDSALYLCASSYGTSGSRVTDTQYFGPGTRLTVL.